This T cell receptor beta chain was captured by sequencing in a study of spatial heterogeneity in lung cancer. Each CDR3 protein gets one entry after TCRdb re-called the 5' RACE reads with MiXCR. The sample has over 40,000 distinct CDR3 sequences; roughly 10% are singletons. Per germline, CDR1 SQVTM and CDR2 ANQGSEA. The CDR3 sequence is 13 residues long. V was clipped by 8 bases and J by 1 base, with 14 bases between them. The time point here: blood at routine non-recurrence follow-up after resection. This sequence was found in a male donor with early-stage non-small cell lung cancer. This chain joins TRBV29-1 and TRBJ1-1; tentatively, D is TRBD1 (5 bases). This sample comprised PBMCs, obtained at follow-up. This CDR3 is CSFRTTANTEAFF. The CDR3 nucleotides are TGCAGCTTCCGAACGACAGCGAACACTGAAGCTTTCTTT. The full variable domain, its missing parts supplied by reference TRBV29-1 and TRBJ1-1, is SAVISQKPSRDICQRGTSLTIQCQVDSQVTMMFWYRQQPGQSLTLIATANQGSEATYESGFVIDKFPISRPNLTFSTLTVSNMSPEDSSIYLCSFRTTANTEAFFGQGTRLTVV.